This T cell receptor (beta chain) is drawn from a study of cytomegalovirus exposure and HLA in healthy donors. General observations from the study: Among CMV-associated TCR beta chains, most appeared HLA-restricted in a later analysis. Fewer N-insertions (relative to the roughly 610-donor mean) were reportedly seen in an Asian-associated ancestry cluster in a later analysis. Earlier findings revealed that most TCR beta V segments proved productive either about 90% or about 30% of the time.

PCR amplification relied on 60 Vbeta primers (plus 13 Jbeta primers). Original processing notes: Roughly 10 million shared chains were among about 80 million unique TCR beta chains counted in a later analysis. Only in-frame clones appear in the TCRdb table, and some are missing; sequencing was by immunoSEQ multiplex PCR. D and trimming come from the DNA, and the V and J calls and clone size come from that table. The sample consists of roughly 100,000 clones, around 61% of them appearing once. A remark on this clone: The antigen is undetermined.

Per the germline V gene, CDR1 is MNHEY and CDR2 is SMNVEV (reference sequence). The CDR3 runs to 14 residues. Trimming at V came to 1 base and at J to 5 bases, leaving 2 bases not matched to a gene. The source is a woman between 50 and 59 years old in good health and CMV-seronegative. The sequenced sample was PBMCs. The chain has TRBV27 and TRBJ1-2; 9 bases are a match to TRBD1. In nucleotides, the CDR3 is TGTGCCAGCAGTTTATTTGGACAGGGGTATGGCTACACCTTC. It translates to CASSLFGQGYGYTF.